The 28 T cell receptor beta chains below come from one sample, sequenced in a study of T cells in Graves' hyperthyroidism and ophthalmopathy. Amplification of TCR beta CDR3 regions was performed using RNA transcripts as template. HTBI primers drove first-round RT-PCR of the TCR CDR3. MiXCR, applied by TCRdb to the multiplex PCR reads, yields one record per CDR3 protein. This sample carries about 640,000 distinct CDR3 sequences, around 20% of them seen once, and the ten largest clones take approximately 30%. The sequenced sample consisted of blood. The receptors stem from a man aged 25-40 years with Graves' ophthalmopathy.

CDR3 nucleotides: TGTGCCAGCAGTTCCTTACTAGCGGGAGCTTACAATGAGCAGTTCTTC. It translates to CASSSLLAGAYNEQFF. V gene TRBV28 combines with J gene TRBJ2-1; 11 nucleotides align to TRBD2. Germline V lookup: CDR1 MDHEN, CDR2 SYDVKM. This CDR3 is 16 amino acids long. The V and J ends lost 4 bases and 4 bases, in that order; junction bases with no gene match: 6.

V usage is TRBV28 and J usage is TRBJ1-2, with D tentatively TRBD1 (5 bases). The CDR3 has 12 residues. Between the trimmed V and J ends, which lost 9 bases and 3 bases, there was a span of 11 bases. The germline gives CDR1 MDHEN, CDR2 SYDVKM. The CDR3 coding sequence is TGTGCCAGTGACAGCTGGGACTATGGCTACACCTTC. As protein: CASDSWDYGYTF.

The J gene is TRBJ1-2, the V gene TRBV5-1, with 10 nucleotides matching TRBD1. The CDR3 runs 13 residues. Per germline, CDR1 SGHRS and CDR2 YFSETQ. J gave up 10 bases and V 3 bases, and 6 bases lay outside the gene matches. CDR3 sequence reads: CASSWGQGQVYTF. CDR3 bases: TGCGCCAGCAGCTGGGGACAGGGGCAAGTCTACACCTTC.

This clonotype was detected a few times. The chain combines TRBV28 with TRBJ1-2, with a weak D call TRBD1 (5 bases). Germline assignment: CDR1 MDHEN and CDR2 SYDVKM. With 3 bases removed from V and 0 bases from J, the gap between germline ends came to 17 bases. CDR3 size: 17 residues. The CDR3 region has the DNA TGTGCCAGCAGTTTCCGGGACGGGAGAGCGGCTAACTATGGCTACACCTTC. Translating gives CASSFRDGRAANYGYTF.

In its sample, this clonotype was seen a few times. The chain carries TRBV13 and TRBJ2-5, with 7 bases fitting TRBD1. CDR3 length: 15 amino acids. V shed 4 bases, J shed 3 bases, and the junction held 8 bases outside the gene matches. Germline V gene lookup returns CDR1 PRHDT and CDR2 FYEKMQ (reference sequence). The chain's CDR3 is CASSSPDRVKETQYF. The CDR3 coding sequence is TGTGCCAGCAGCTCGCCTGACAGGGTGAAAGAGACCCAGTACTTC.

This clonotype was detected many times. The CDR3 sequence is CASSSGDTGELFF. As DNA, the CDR3 is TGTGCCAGCAGCTCAGGGGACACCGGGGAGCTGTTTTTT. The V and J genes are TRBV25-1 and TRBJ2-2; D is perhaps TRBD1 (6 bases). CDR3 size: 13 residues. Trimming removed 6 bases at V and 3 bases at J, with 8 bases between. Germline V gene sequence: CDR1 MGHDK, CDR2 SYGVNS.

Concerning this clonotype: The junction shows a germline mismatch at one end, possibly a read error. The rearrangement uses TRBV15 and TRBJ2-3, with a possible D match to TRBD2 (7 bases). Per germline, CDR1 LNHNV and CDR2 YYDKDF (reference sequence). CDR3 length: 14 residues. The CDR3 region is CAVRRGGRTDTQCF. The CDR3 coding sequence is TGTGCCGTCCGGAGGGGGGGCCGCACAGATACGCAGTGTTTT. Full variable domain (rest looked up from reference TRBV15 and TRBJ2-3): DAMVIQNPRYQVTQFGKPVTLSCSQTLNHNVMYWYQQKSSQAPKLLFHYYDKDFNNEADTPDNFQSRRPNTSFCFLDIRSPGLGDTAMYLCAVRRGGRTDTQCFGPGTRLTVL.

The V and J genes are TRBV7-3 and TRBJ1-4, with D maybe TRBD1 (6 bases). This CDR3 contains 15 residues. CDR1 and CDR2 (germline): SGHTA, FQGTGA. Trimming took 5 bases from V and 7 from J, leaving 17 bases between them. CDR3: CASSEGGGPGEKLFF. The CDR3 DNA sequence: TGTGCCAGCAGCGAGGGGGGGGGGCCCGGTGAAAAACTGTTTTTT.

This clonotype was observed many times. The V and J genes are TRBV5-1 and TRBJ1-2; TRBD1 might be the D (6 bases). The CDR3 runs to 15 residues. V lost 4 bases and J lost 4, with 17 bases in between. Germline-derived CDR1 and CDR2 are SGHRS and YFSETQ. This chain's CDR3 is CASSLGGQGSYGYTF. The CDR3 DNA is TGCGCCAGCAGCCTAGGCGGCCAGGGGAGCTATGGCTACACCTTC.

Only a few counts were recorded for this clonotype. V usage is TRBV3-1 and J usage is TRBJ2-2; D is perhaps TRBD2 (5 bases). The CDR3 covers 19 residues. CDR1 and CDR2 from the germline V gene are LGHDT and YNNKEL (reference sequence). Trimming removed 1 base at V and 2 bases at J, with 20 bases between. In DNA form, the CDR3 reads TGTGCCAGCAGCCAAGCGGAGGTTATAACAACTATAAACACCGGGGAGCTGTTTTTT. Translated, it gives CASSQAEVITTINTGELFF.

With respect to this clonotype: The germline gene is not matched at one end of the junction; a read error may be the cause. CDR3 nucleotides: TGCAGTGCTAGAGGTCTTACCGGGACTCCGAACACCGGGGAGCTGTCTTTT. Protein product: CSARGLTGTPNTGELSF. This chain links TRBV20-1 with TRBJ2-2; D might be TRBD2 (6 bases). Germline CDR1 DFQATT, CDR2 SNEGSKA (reference sequence). The CDR3 sequence is 17 residues long.

The chain uses TRBV5-6 and TRBJ2-5; 9 nucleotides agree with TRBD2. This CDR3 has 15 amino acids. The germline V gene encodes CDR1 SGHDT and CDR2 YYEEEE. Trimming at V came to 5 bases and at J to 1 base, leaving 6 bases not matched to a gene. The DNA for the CDR3 is TGTGCCAGCAGGTTACGACTAGCGGCCCAAGAGACCCAGTACTTC. It yields the protein CASRLRLAAQETQYF.

This chain links TRBV5-6 with TRBJ1-4; D is ambiguous. The germline gives CDR1 SGHDT, CDR2 YYEEEE. The CDR3 sequence is 16 residues long. Trimming removed 0 bases from V and 1 base from J, with 10 bases in between. CDR3 residues: CASSLAARETNEKLFF. The CDR3 region has the DNA TGTGCCAGCAGCTTGGCCGCGCGGGAAACTAATGAAAAACTGTTTTTT.

This clonotype was observed a few times. V is TRBV20-1 and J is TRBJ2-1, with D perhaps TRBD2 (5 bases). CDR3 length equals 15 residues. The germline gives CDR1 DFQATT, CDR2 SNEGSKA (reference sequence). V lost 3 bases, J lost 0 bases, and 12 bases lay in between. The CDR3 coding sequence is TGCAGTGCTAGCTCCGGGGAGAGCTCCTACAATGAGCAGTTCTTC. Translated, it gives CSASSGESSYNEQFF.

This rearrangement joins TRBV13 to TRBJ1-1; D is unclear. The length of the CDR3 is 14 residues. V shed 5 bases and J shed 2 bases, with 12 bases lying between them. In germline, CDR1 is PRHDT, CDR2 FYEKMQ (reference sequence). CDR3: CASSRTKVNTEAFF. CDR3 coding DNA: TGTGCCAGCAGCCGTACGAAGGTTAACACTGAAGCTTTCTTT.

This clonotype was counted only a few times. The chain uses TRBV19 and TRBJ1-2; D may be TRBD1 (5 bases). CDR3 length equals 13 residues. Germline-derived CDR1 and CDR2 are LNHDA and SQIVND (reference sequence). V was pared by 11 bases and J by 9 bases, with 22 bases between. CDR3 sequence: CASQPGVLASYTF. The DNA of the CDR3 is TGTGCCTCTCAGCCGGGGGTTTTAGCCAGCTACACCTTC.

The V and J genes are TRBV4-3 and TRBJ1-3, with a possible D match to TRBD1 (6 bases). This CDR3 has 15 amino acids. CDR1 and CDR2 from the germline V gene are LGHNA and YSLEER. V gave up 0 bases and J gave up 7 bases, with 13 bases separating them. This CDR3 is CASSQDRGARNTIYF. The CDR3 DNA is TGCGCCAGCAGCCAAGATCGGGGGGCCAGGAACACCATATATTTT.

This chain links TRBV5-1 with TRBJ1-4, with 7 bases lining up with TRBD1. The CDR3 has 17 residues. The germline V gene encodes CDR1 SGHRS and CDR2 YFSETQ. V shed 2 bases and J 5 bases; nucleotides not matched to a gene: 12. Here the CDR3 DNA reads TGCGCCAGCAGCTTTCGACAGGGTCGTCTAGGAAATGAAAAACTGTTTTTT. It specifies CASSFRQGRLGNEKLFF.

This clonotype has only a few counts. The chain employs TRBV12-3 or TRBV12-4 and TRBJ1-4; no definite D call. The CDR3 is 14 residues long. Trimming left V 6 bases short and J 0 bases short, with 8 bases between. The CDR3 coding sequence is TGTGCCAGCAGAAACATTGCAACTAATGAAAAACTGTTTTTT. Translated: CASRNIATNEKLFF.

In this sample, this clonotype turned up many times. This chain connects TRBV5-1 to TRBJ2-7, with TRBD2 matching 16 bases. The V gene's germline CDR1 is SGHRS and CDR2 YFSETQ. Trimming cost V 5 bases and J 5 bases; bases outside gene matches: 4. The length of the CDR3 is 15 residues. This chain's CDR3 is CASSTGTSGRDEQYF. The CDR3, as DNA: TGCGCCAGCAGTACCGGGACTAGCGGGAGGGACGAGCAGTACTTC.

There are many counts of this clonotype. V usage is TRBV20-1 and J usage is TRBJ2-1; D possibly corresponds to TRBD2 (6 bases). The CDR3 has 15 residues. V was trimmed by 0 bases and J by 5 bases, leaving 14 bases between them. Germline CDR1 DFQATT, CDR2 SNEGSKA (reference sequence). The DNA of the CDR3 is TGCAGTGCTAGAGATGTCAGCGGGTCGGACAATGAGCAGTTCTTC. Translated, it gives CSARDVSGSDNEQFF.

This clonotype showed up many times. The chain recombines TRBV28 with TRBJ2-7; 7 nucleotides line up with TRBD2. The CDR3 runs to 14 residues. Looked up from germline, CDR1 is MDHEN and CDR2 is SYDVKM. V shed 6 bases and J 4 bases; nucleotides not matched to a gene: 9. The CDR3 loop is CASRPKRGLYEQYF. CDR3 in DNA: TGTGCCAGCAGGCCAAAGCGGGGCCTTTACGAGCAGTACTTC.

This clonotype turned up a few times. J is TRBJ2-7 and V is TRBV6-1; D could derive from TRBD1 or TRBD2 (7 bases each). V lost 0 bases and J lost 2, with 14 bases in between. There are 16 residues in the CDR3. Germline V CDR1 and CDR2: MNHNS, SASEGT. The DNA for the CDR3 is TGTGCCAGCAGTGAAGCCCAGGGGGGGGCGGCCTACGAGCAGTACTTC. Translated, it gives CASSEAQGGAAYEQYF.

V is TRBV5-1 and J is TRBJ1-4; D may be TRBD1 (5 bases). Trimming removed 4 bases from V and 6 bases from J, with 19 bases in between. The CDR3 runs 16 residues. CDR1 and CDR2 from the germline V gene are SGHRS and YFSETQ. CDR3 coding DNA: TGCGCCAGCAGCCTCCACGCGGGGGAGACGGATGAAAAACTGTTTTTT. This encodes CASSLHAGETDEKLFF. Full variable domain (missing parts from reference TRBV5-1 and TRBJ1-4): KAGVTQTPRYLIKTRGQQVTLSCSPISGHRSVSWYQQTPGQGLQFLFEYFSETQRNKGNFPGRFSGRQFSNSRSEMNVSTLELGDSALYLCASSLHAGETDEKLFFGSGTQLSVL.

This clonotype was counted between two and nine times. The chain links TRBV24-1 to TRBJ2-1, with D possibly called TRBD1 or TRBD2 (5 bases each). The CDR3 spans 17 residues. Germline V gene sequence: CDR1 KGHDR, CDR2 SFDVKD. V shed 0 bases and J shed 0 bases, with 11 bases lying between them. The chain's CDR3 is CATSDLRGGSSYNEQFF. Written as DNA, the CDR3 is TGTGCCACCAGTGATTTGCGGGGCGGAAGCTCCTACAATGAGCAGTTCTTC.

Points on this clonotype: A much larger clone is a single base away; this may be a read error. V and J are TRBV5-1 and TRBJ2-1, with D perhaps TRBD1 or TRBD2 (5 bases each). The CDR3 contains 15 residues. Per the germline V gene, CDR1 is SGHRS and CDR2 is YFSETQ. CDR3 bases: TGCGCCAGCAGCTTCTCGGGGACGATGTACAATGAGCAGCTCTTC. It yields the protein CASSFSGTMYNEQLF.

This clonotype was observed at least ten times. The rearrangement joins TRBV7-6 to TRBJ2-1, with 10 bases lining up with TRBD2. Germline V gives CDR1 SGHVS, CDR2 FNYEAQ. The CDR3 extends over 16 amino acids. V lost 5 bases, J lost 4 bases, and 8 bases stayed unmatched. In nucleotides, the CDR3 is TGTGCCAGCAGCCCCAGGACTAGCGGATATTACAATGAGCAGTTCTTC. Protein product: CASSPRTSGYYNEQFF.

There are a few counts of this clonotype. The rearrangement links TRBV7-9 to TRBJ2-7; D tentatively fits TRBD1 or TRBD2 (5 bases each). Deletions cut 2 bases from V and 0 bases from J, with 14 bases between. The CDR3 covers 16 residues. Germline loops: CDR1 SEHNR, CDR2 FQNEAQ (reference sequence). CDR3 protein: CASSLFTERGSYEQYF. CDR3 DNA: TGTGCCAGCAGCTTATTTACGGAGAGGGGCTCCTACGAGCAGTACTTC. The full variable domain, its missing parts supplied by reference TRBV7-9 and TRBJ2-7, is DTGVSQNPRHKITKRGQNVTFRCDPISEHNRLYWYRQTLGQGPEFLTYFQNEAQLEKSRLLSDRFSAERPKGSFSTLEIQRTEQGDSAMYLCASSLFTERGSYEQYFGPGTRLTVT.